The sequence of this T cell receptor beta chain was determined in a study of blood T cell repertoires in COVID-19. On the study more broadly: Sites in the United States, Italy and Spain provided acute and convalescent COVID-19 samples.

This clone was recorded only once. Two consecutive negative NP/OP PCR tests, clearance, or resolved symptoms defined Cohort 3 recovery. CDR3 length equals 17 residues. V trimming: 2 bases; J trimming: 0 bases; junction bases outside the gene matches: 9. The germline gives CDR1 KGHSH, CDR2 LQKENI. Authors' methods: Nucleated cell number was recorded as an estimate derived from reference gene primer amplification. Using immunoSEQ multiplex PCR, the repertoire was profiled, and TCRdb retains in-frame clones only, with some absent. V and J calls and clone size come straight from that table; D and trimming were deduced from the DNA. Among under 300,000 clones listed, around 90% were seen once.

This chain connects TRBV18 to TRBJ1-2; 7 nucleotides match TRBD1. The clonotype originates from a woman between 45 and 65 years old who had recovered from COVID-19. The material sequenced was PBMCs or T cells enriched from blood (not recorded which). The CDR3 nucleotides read TGTGCCAGCTCACCATGGACAGGCGCCGAATCTAACTATGGCTACACCTTC. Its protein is CASSPWTGAESNYGYTF.